The 24 T cell receptor beta chains presented below share a single source sample, sequenced in a study of cytomegalovirus exposure and HLA in healthy donors. PCR primers comprised 60 Vbeta and 13 Jbeta primers. Profiled with immunoSEQ multiplex PCR; TCRdb holds only in-frame clones, not every one. The sample includes 55,000 to 85,000 clones. Sequencing was carried out using PBMCs. These receptors came from a female donor in good health and CMV-seropositive.

This chain uses TRBV4-3 with TRBJ2-5; 11 bases are a match to TRBD1. V shed 0 bases and J 5 bases; nucleotides not matched to a gene: 8. CDR1 LGHNA and CDR2 YSLEER come from the germline V gene. CDR3 length: 17 amino acids. The CDR3 sequence is CASSQEWLGQGGETQYF. The DNA of the CDR3 is TGCGCCAGCAGCCAAGAATGGTTGGGACAGGGGGGTGAGACCCAGTACTTC.

The chain recombines TRBV18 with TRBJ2-7, with 9 nucleotides matching TRBD1. Trimming removed 0 bases from V and 5 bases from J; junction bases left unmatched: 5. CDR3 size: 15 residues. Germline loops: CDR1 KGHSH, CDR2 LQKENI. CDR3 region: CASSPPRDREHEQYF. CDR3 sequence (DNA): TGTGCCAGCTCACCACCTAGGGACAGGGAACACGAGCAGTACTTC.

The V gene is TRBV27, the J gene TRBJ2-6, with 9 bases lining up with TRBD1. With 1 base clipped from V and 2 bases from J, the junction kept 0 bases outside the gene matches. Germline assignment: CDR1 MNHEY and CDR2 SMNVEV (reference sequence). This CDR3 is 16 amino acids long. The CDR3 protein is CASSLWTGAGANVLTF. As DNA, the CDR3 is TGTGCCAGCAGTTTATGGACAGGGGCTGGGGCCAACGTCCTGACTTTC.

This sequence joins TRBV18 and TRBJ2-7; tentatively, D is TRBD1 (6 bases). The CDR3 is 14 amino acids. CDR1 is KGHSH and CDR2 is LQKENI in the germline V gene. The V gene lost 2 bases and the J gene lost 4 bases, with 12 bases spanning the gap. The CDR3 DNA is TGTGCCAGCTCACCAAGGCAGGGGTTGTACGAGCAGTACTTC. It encodes CASSPRQGLYEQYF.

The gene calls are TRBV4-3 and TRBJ1-2; a weak D match, TRBD1 (6 bases). The germline V gene encodes CDR1 LGHNA and CDR2 YSLEER. The ends were cut back, 4 bases at V and 2 bases at J, with 8 bases in the middle. The CDR3 covers 13 residues. The CDR3 DNA sequence: TGCGCCAGCAGCCGAGACAGGAACTATGGCTACACCTTC. It is translated as CASSRDRNYGYTF.

This chain connects TRBV29-1 to TRBJ2-7; the D gene is possibly TRBD1 (6 bases). Germline V gene data show CDR1 as SQVTM and CDR2 as ANQGSEA. V was cut by 4 bases and J by 6 bases, with 16 bases left in between. The CDR3 extends over 13 amino acids. The CDR3 sequence is CSVAPQGLGEQYF. In DNA, the CDR3 is TGCAGCGTTGCCCCTCAGGGGCTTGGCGAGCAGTACTTC.

This chain uses TRBV4-3 with TRBJ2-3, with D possibly being TRBD2 (5 bases). Trimming removed 1 base at V and 0 bases at J, with 14 bases between. The CDR3 contains 17 residues. Germline lookup yields CDR1 LGHNA and CDR2 YSLEER. This CDR3 reads CASSQGRLTRSTDTQYF. In DNA, the CDR3 is TGCGCCAGCAGCCAAGGGCGACTAACCCGAAGCACAGATACGCAGTATTTT.

The chain joins TRBV7-6 to TRBJ2-3; tentatively, D is TRBD2 (5 bases). The CDR3 length is 14 residues. The V and J ends lost 4 bases and 3 bases respectively, with 11 bases between them. In germline, CDR1 is SGHVS, CDR2 FNYEAQ. The CDR3 sequence is CASSSRRRTDTQYF. The DNA of the CDR3 is TGTGCCAGCAGCTCACGGAGGAGAACAGATACGCAGTATTTT.

The rearrangement joins TRBV4-3 to TRBJ2-1; 9 nucleotides agree with TRBD2. The CDR3 totals 15 residues. The germline gives CDR1 LGHNA, CDR2 YSLEER. V was clipped by 4 bases and J by 7 bases; unmatched bases: 8. CDR3 sequence: CASSRLAGSMNEQFF. The DNA of the CDR3 is TGCGCCAGCAGCCGCCTAGCGGGGTCGATGAATGAGCAGTTCTTC.

The V call is TRBV11-2, the J call TRBJ1-2; D is unresolved. V was clipped by 5 bases and J by 5 bases, with 9 bases between them. The CDR3 length is 12 residues. Per the germline V gene, CDR1 is SGHAT and CDR2 is FQNNGV. The chain's CDR3 is CASSVYEYGYTF. CDR3 DNA sequence: TGTGCCAGCAGCGTATATGAGTATGGCTACACCTTC.

The genes are TRBV7-9 and TRBJ2-2, with D possibly being TRBD1 (5 bases). Looked up from germline, CDR1 is SEHNR and CDR2 is FQNEAQ (reference sequence). The ends were cut back, 4 bases at V and 4 bases at J, with 13 bases in the middle. The CDR3 runs to 15 residues. This CDR3 is CASSSRHRTTGELFF. CDR3 nucleotides: TGTGCCAGCAGCTCAAGGCACAGGACCACCGGGGAGCTGTTTTTT.

The chain carries TRBV9 and TRBJ1-1; D perhaps matches TRBD1 (6 bases). In germline, CDR1 is SGDLS, CDR2 YYNGEE. V shed 4 bases and J shed 3 bases, with 19 bases lying between them. CDR3 size: 16 residues. DNA for the CDR3: TGTGCCAGCAGCCCCGGGACACCGGCCGCATACACTGAAGCTTTCTTT. Its translation is CASSPGTPAAYTEAFF.

This chain joins TRBV4-3 and TRBJ2-3; TRBD2 matches 8 bases. Looked up from germline, CDR1 is LGHNA and CDR2 is YSLEER. This CDR3 comprises 16 residues. With 0 bases clipped from V and 4 bases from J, the junction kept 6 bases outside the gene matches. Here the CDR3 reads CASSQEMAGGSDTQYF. In nucleotides, the CDR3 is TGCGCCAGCAGCCAAGAAATGGCGGGGGGATCAGATACGCAGTATTTT.

This chain links TRBV7-9 with TRBJ2-4; 10 nucleotides agree with TRBD2. The V and J ends lost 5 bases and 16 bases, in that order; junction bases with no gene match: 8. This CDR3 has 12 amino acids. Per germline, CDR1 SEHNR and CDR2 FQNEAQ (reference sequence). In DNA, the CDR3 is TGTGCCAGCAGCCACAGCGGGGGGGTACGCTACTTC. This encodes CASSHSGGVRYF.

This CDR3 reads CASSRGAGSYNEQFF. CDR3 nucleotide sequence: TGTGCCAGCAGCCGGGGCGCGGGGTCCTACAATGAGCAGTTCTTC. The chain has TRBV11-2 and TRBJ2-1; D might be TRBD2 (6 bases). Trimming removed 5 bases at V and 1 base at J, with 12 bases between. This CDR3 has 15 amino acids. Germline values: CDR1 SGHAT, CDR2 FQNNGV.

The chain joins TRBV6-6 to TRBJ2-1, with TRBD2 as a possible D gene (6 bases). Trimming cost V 0 bases and J 3 bases, with 12 bases left between them. CDR3 size: 16 residues. Germline V gives CDR1 MNHNY, CDR2 SVGAGI (reference sequence). The CDR3 DNA reads TGTGCCAGCAGTTACTCGGGGGGAAGGGGCTACAATGAGCAGTTCTTC. Encoded protein: CASSYSGGRGYNEQFF.

CDR3 in amino acids: CASSRLGGTGYTF. The CDR3 coding sequence is TGTGCCAGCAGTCGCCTAGGGGGTACGGGGTACACCTTC. This rearrangement joins TRBV6-5 to TRBJ1-2; maybe TRBD1 (6 bases). V was trimmed by 5 bases and J by 11 bases, leaving 18 bases between them. The CDR3 is 13 amino acids. Germline values: CDR1 MNHEY, CDR2 SVGAGI.

This chain connects TRBV7-2 to TRBJ1-2; 8 bases fit TRBD1. With 1 base clipped from V and 7 bases from J, the junction kept 5 bases outside the gene matches. The CDR3 is 14 amino acids. Germline lookup yields CDR1 SGHTA and CDR2 FQGNSA. The CDR3 DNA reads as TGTGCCAGCAGCTTAGTGACAGGGGATAGTGGCTACACCTTC. Protein sequence: CASSLVTGDSGYTF.

J is TRBJ2-5 and V is TRBV2, with 7 positions matching TRBD1. The J segment lost 4 bases and the V segment lost 5 bases, leaving 10 bases of the junction unmatched. Germline CDR1 SNHLY, CDR2 FYNNEI. The length of the CDR3 is 15 residues. The chain's CDR3 is CASSLRRGRVETQYF. CDR3 bases: TGTGCCAGCAGTCTCCGTAGGGGGCGTGTAGAGACCCAGTACTTC.

V usage is TRBV18 and J usage is TRBJ1-5; the match to TRBD1 covers 8 bases. Per germline, CDR1 KGHSH and CDR2 LQKENI. V shed 4 bases, J shed 8 bases, and the junction held 10 bases outside the gene matches. The CDR3 sequence is 15 residues long. The CDR3 sequence: CASSLSGQGEKPQHF. The CDR3 region has the DNA TGTGCCAGCTCACTTTCAGGACAGGGTGAGAAGCCCCAGCATTTT.

The genes are TRBV7-9 and TRBJ2-1; D remains unclear. Per germline, CDR1 SEHNR and CDR2 FQNEAQ (reference sequence). V lost 1 base and J 10 bases, leaving 11 bases between the germline ends. The CDR3 has 13 amino acids. The CDR3 is CASSLVAIHEQFF. CDR3 DNA sequence: TGTGCCAGCAGCTTAGTGGCAATTCACGAGCAGTTCTTC.

The gene calls are TRBV11-2 and TRBJ2-3; 15 positions match TRBD2. Germline V gene lookup returns CDR1 SGHAT and CDR2 FQNNGV. The ends lost 5 bases at V and 1 base at J; junction bases unmatched: 7. The CDR3 consists of 18 residues. The CDR3 loop reads CASSTPGLAGGRTDTQYF. Written as DNA, the CDR3 is TGTGCCAGCAGCACCCCGGGACTAGCGGGGGGACGCACAGATACGCAGTATTTT.

The rearrangement uses TRBV19 and TRBJ1-5; 8 bases are shared with TRBD1. After removal of 5 bases from V and 6 bases from J, the junction contained 6 bases not matched to a gene. Germline V gene lookup returns CDR1 LNHDA and CDR2 SQIVND (reference sequence). The length of the CDR3 is 14 residues. This chain's CDR3 is CASSEQGGVQPQHF. In DNA, the CDR3 is TGTGCCAGTAGTGAACAGGGGGGGGTTCAGCCCCAGCATTTT.

The rearrangement joins TRBV12-5 to TRBJ2-2, with 9 bases lining up with TRBD1. V shed 2 bases, J shed 5 bases, and the junction held 6 bases outside the gene matches. The CDR3 is made up of 16 amino acids. The germline V gene has CDR1 LGHNT and CDR2 FRNRAP. CDR3 amino acids: CASGLTGGFHTGELFF. DNA of the CDR3: TGTGCTAGTGGTTTGACAGGGGGCTTCCATACCGGGGAGCTGTTTTTT.